These T cell receptor beta chains were read from a single sample in a study of tumor-infiltrating lymphocytes in localized non-small cell lung cancer. Sequencing was performed with immunoSEQ multiplex PCR; in TCRdb, only in-frame clones are kept and a portion is missing. Counted here are about 6,400 clones, approximately 71% occurring once; the ten biggest clones make up roughly an eighth. Sequenced sample: lung tumor tissue. The source of these receptors is a human donor with non-small cell lung cancer. Both conserved end residues are part of each CDR3.

V gene	CDR3 protein
TRBV10-2	CASSGGQGHNSPLHF
TRBV5-1	CASATGTGVAEQYF
TRBV5-1	CASSPWDRGMGEAFF
TRBV5-1	CASSSTGSDGNTIYF
TRBV5-6	CASERGLANYGYTF
TRBV28	CASSFGGSSYEQYF
TRBV7-9	CASSLTRGHYNEQFF
TRBV9	CASSVGMGQETQYF
TRBV5-4	CASSRAGRRSDTQYF
TRBV5-5	CASSFMGSYEQYF
TRBV7-8	CASSLDIGGAVPYEQYF
TRBV11-2	CASRLNRGNTEAFF
TRBV6-5	CASSYAGTGGTEAFF
TRBV4-1	CASSQDAEGMNTEAFF
TRBV28	CASSPWTSGRVPADTQYF